These T cell receptor beta chains were read from a single sample in a study of graft-versus-host responses after intestinal transplantation. These TCRs are of unknown antigen specificity. The assay was immunoSEQ multiplex PCR, and TCRdb's table has in-frame clones only and misses some. Among about 130,000 clones listed, over 90% were seen once. The sequencing used unstimulated CD4+ T cells sorted from spleen or lymph node cells, collected before intestinal transplant. The receptors were sampled from a human donor who received an intestinal transplant. CDR3s include the opening cysteine and the closing phenylalanine or tryptophan. A D gene is named only where the DNA matches it firmly. Size values are once, few and many counts, or a class for expanded clones, and some rows have none.

D gene,V gene,clone size,J gene,CDR3 protein,CDR3 DNA
NA,TRBV5-1,NA,TRBJ1-4,CASSLEGTPNEKLFF,TGCGCCAGCAGCTTGGAGGGGACCCCTAATGAAAAACTGTTTTTT
NA,TRBV5-1,NA,TRBJ1-4,CASSWGRQTNEKLFF,TGCGCCAGCAGCTGGGGACGGCAAACTAATGAAAAACTGTTTTTT
NA,TRBV18,NA,TRBJ2-3,CASSPRRTDLSTDTQYF,TGTGCCAGCTCACCTCGCCGGACAGACCTTAGCACAGATACGCAGTATTTT
TRBD1,TRBV5-1,NA,TRBJ2-1,CASSLHRGYNEQFF,TGCGCCAGCAGCTTGCACAGGGGGTACAATGAGCAGTTCTTC
TRBD2,TRBV6-6,NA,TRBJ2-7,CASSSLAGATYEQYF,TGTGCCAGCAGTTCCTTAGCGGGAGCCACCTACGAGCAGTACTTC
NA,TRBV6-5,few,TRBJ1-4,CASSTRQGDEKLFF,TGTGCCAGCAGTACGAGGCAGGGAGACGAAAAACTGTTTTTT
NA,TRBV7-2,NA,TRBJ2-7,CASSLLGDATAHEQYF,TGTGCCAGCAGCCTCTTAGGGGACGCAACAGCCCACGAGCAGTACTTC
TRBD1,TRBV4-3,NA,TRBJ2-7,CASSQESVTGLPYEQYF,TGCGCCAGCAGCCAAGAGTCGGTGACAGGGCTTCCCTACGAGCAGTACTTC
NA,TRBV18,NA,TRBJ2-6,CASSPLEVRTGANVLTF,TGTGCCAGCTCACCATTGGAAGTGAGAACTGGGGCCAACGTCCTGACTTTC
NA,TRBV28,NA,TRBJ1-5,CASSLNRPGGQPQHF,TGTGCCAGCAGTTTAAACAGGCCTGGGGGTCAGCCCCAGCATTTT